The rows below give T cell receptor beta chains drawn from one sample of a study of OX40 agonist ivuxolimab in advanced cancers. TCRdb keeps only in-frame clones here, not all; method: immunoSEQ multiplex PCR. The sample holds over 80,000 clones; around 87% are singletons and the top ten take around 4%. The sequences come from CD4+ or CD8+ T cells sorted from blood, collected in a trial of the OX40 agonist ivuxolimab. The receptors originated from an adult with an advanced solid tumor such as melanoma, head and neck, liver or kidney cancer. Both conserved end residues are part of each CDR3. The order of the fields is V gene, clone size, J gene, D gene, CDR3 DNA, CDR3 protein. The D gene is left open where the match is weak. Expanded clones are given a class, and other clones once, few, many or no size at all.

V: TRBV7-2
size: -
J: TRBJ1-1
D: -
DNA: TGTGCCAGCAGCTCCAATTTAGGTGAAGCTTTCTTT
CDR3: CASSSNLGEAFF

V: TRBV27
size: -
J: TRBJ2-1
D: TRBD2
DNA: TGTGCCAGCAGTTCGAAGCGGACTAGCGGGAGGGGGAATGAGCAGTTCTTC
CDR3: CASSSKRTSGRGNEQFF

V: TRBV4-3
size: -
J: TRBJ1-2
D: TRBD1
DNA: TGCGCCAGCAGCCAAGAGGCGAGTACAGGGGGCTTTATTAACTATGGCTACACCTTC
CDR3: CASSQEASTGGFINYGYTF

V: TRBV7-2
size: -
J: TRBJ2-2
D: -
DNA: TGTGCCAGCAGCTCGCAAGGACTTACGGCGACCACCGGGGAGCTGTTTTTT
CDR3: CASSSQGLTATTGELFF

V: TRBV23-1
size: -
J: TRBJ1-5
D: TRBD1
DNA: TGCGCCAGCAGTCTTATGACAGGGTCCAATCAGCCCCAGCATTTT
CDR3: CASSLMTGSNQPQHF

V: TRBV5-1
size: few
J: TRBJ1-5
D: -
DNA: TGCGCCAGCAGCATCGATAGCAATCAGCCCCAGCATTTT
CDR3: CASSIDSNQPQHF

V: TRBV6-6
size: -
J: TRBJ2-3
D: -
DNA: TGTGCCAGCAGTTACTTACAGGGTCCAGATACGCAGTATTTT
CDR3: CASSYLQGPDTQYF

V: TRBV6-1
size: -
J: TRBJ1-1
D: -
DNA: TGTGCCAGCATAACCAGGGTGAACACTGAAGCTTTCTTT
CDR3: CASITRVNTEAFF

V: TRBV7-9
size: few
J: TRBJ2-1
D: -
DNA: TGTGCCAGCGGACCCGGGAGACCCCCTTACAATGAGCAGTTCTTC
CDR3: CASGPGRPPYNEQFF

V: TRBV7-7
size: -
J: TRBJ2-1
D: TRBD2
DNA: TGTGCCAGCAGCCCGGGACTAGCGGGAGCGAATGAGCAGTTCTTC
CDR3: CASSPGLAGANEQFF

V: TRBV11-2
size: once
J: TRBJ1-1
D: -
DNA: TGTGCCAGCAGCTTAGAGGTGGGACCGACGGTATGGTCTGAAGCTTTCTTT
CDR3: CASSLEVGPTVWSEAFF

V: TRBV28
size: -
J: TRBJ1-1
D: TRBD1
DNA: TGTGCCAGCAGTCCATCTGGACAGGAGATGAACACTGAAGCTTTCTTT
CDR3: CASSPSGQEMNTEAFF

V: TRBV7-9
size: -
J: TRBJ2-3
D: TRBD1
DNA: TGTGCCAGCACCCGTACGGGACAGAGCACAGATACGCAGTATTTT
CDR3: CASTRTGQSTDTQYF

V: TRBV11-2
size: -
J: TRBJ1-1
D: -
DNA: TGTGCCAGCAGCTTCTTACCGGGACACCGACCTGAAGCTTTCTTT
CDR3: CASSFLPGHRPEAFF

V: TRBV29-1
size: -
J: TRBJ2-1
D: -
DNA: TGCAGCGTTGAAGCCCCCATCAGGGTTTACAATGAGCAGTTCTTC
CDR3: CSVEAPIRVYNEQFF

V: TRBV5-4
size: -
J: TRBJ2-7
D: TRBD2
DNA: TGTGCCAGCAGCCCCGGGCCATGGGTAGCGGGAGGCAGCGAGCAGTACTTC
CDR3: CASSPGPWVAGGSEQYF

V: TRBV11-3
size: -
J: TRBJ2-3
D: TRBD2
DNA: TGTGCCAGCAGCTTAGTTGGGGGACTAGAGGGTAGTGGAGATACGCAGTATTTT
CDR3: CASSLVGGLEGSGDTQYF

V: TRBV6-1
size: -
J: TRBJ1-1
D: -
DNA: TGTGCCAGCAAGACAGTTATGAACACTGAAGCTTTCTTT
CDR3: CASKTVMNTEAFF

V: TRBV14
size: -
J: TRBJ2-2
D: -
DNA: TGTGCCAGCAGGGCACAGAACACCGGGGAGCTGTTTTTT
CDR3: CASRAQNTGELFF

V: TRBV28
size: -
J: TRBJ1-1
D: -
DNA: TGTGCCAGCAGTCCACCCCGACAAACCACTGAAGCTTTCTTT
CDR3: CASSPPRQTTEAFF

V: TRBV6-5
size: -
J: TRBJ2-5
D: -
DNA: TGTGCCAGCAGTTACTCGATTCCAAGGGCGAGGGAGACCCAGTACTTC
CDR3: CASSYSIPRARETQYF

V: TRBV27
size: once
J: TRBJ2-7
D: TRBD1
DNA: TGTGCCAGCAGTTTAAGGCGGGACAGGGCAACCTACGAGCAGTACTTC
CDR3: CASSLRRDRATYEQYF

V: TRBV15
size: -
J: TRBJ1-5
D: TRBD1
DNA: TGTGCCACCAGCAGAGATGCGCGACAGGGTAGTCATCAGCCCCAGCATTTT
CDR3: CATSRDARQGSHQPQHF

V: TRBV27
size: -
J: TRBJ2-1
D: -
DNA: TGTGCCAGCAGTCACCGGGACTGGGCCTACAATGAGCAGTTCTTC
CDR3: CASSHRDWAYNEQFF

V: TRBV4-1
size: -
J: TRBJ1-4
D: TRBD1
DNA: TGCGCCAGCAGCGTACAGGGGGCCAGCGGTGGTGAAAAACTGTTTTTT
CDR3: CASSVQGASGGEKLFF

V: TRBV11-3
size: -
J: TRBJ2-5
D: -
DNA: TGTGCCAGCAGCTTCCAAACGGAGACCCAGTACTTC
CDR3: CASSFQTETQYF

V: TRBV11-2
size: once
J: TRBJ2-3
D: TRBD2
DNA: TGTGCCAGCAGCCCCGGACTAGCGGGATTTACAGATACGCAGTATTTT
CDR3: CASSPGLAGFTDTQYF

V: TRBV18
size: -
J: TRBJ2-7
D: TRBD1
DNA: TGTGCCAGCGCCGGGACAGGGTACGAGCAGTACTTC
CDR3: CASAGTGYEQYF

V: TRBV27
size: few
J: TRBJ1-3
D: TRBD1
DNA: TGTGCCAGCAGACCGACAGGGGCCAGAAACACCATATATTTT
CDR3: CASRPTGARNTIYF

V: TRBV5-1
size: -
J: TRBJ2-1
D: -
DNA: TGCGCCAGCTCTTTTGTTGGAGGGCCCTTATCTGCCGTTAGTGAGCAGTTCTTC
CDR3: CASSFVGGPLSAVSEQFF

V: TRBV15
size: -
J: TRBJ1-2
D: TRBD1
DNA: TGTGCCACCAGCAGAGATCGTTTTGGACAGGTCAACTATGGCTACACCTTC
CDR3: CATSRDRFGQVNYGYTF

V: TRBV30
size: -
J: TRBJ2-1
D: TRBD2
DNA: TGTGCCTGGAGTCCCCTACTAGCGGGAGTAATTAACGAGCAGTTCTTC
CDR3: CAWSPLLAGVINEQFF

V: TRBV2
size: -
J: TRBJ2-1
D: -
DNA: TGTGCCAGCAGTCTGATCGGAAACACCTACAATGAGCAGTTCTTC
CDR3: CASSLIGNTYNEQFF

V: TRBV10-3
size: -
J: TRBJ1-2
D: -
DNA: TGTGCCATCAGTGAGTCCCAGAACTATGGCTACACCTTC
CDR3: CAISESQNYGYTF